This T cell receptor (beta chain) came from a study of cytomegalovirus exposure and HLA in healthy donors. The wider study: In a previous analysis, 120 million or so unique TCR beta sequences were found from approximately 180 million T cells.

The table lists this clone with a few counts. Its specificity is not known. Study-level findings and limits: Excluded: some indistinguishable V segments such as TRBV6-2 and TRBV6-3. In an earlier analysis, about 90% or about 30%: the productive usage of most TCR beta V segments. Cytomegalovirus-associated status was assigned to about 150 TCR beta chains.

Primers: 60 Vbeta forward and 13 Jbeta reverse. Data came from immunoSEQ multiplex PCR; TCRdb stores just in-frame clones and leaves some out. The sample holds about 180,000 clones, 70% to 80% seen once. V gave up 5 bases and J gave up 1 base; unmatched junction bases: 6. The CDR3 contains 16 residues. Germline V CDR1 and CDR2: SGHDT, YYEEEE. What was sequenced was PBMCs. The TCR was taken from a man aged 18-30 years in good health and CMV-seronegative. The rearrangement joins TRBV5-6 to TRBJ2-1, with TRBD2 matching over 10 bases. DNA of the CDR3: TGTGCCAGCAGTTCTCTAGCGGGAGTATCCTACAATGAGCAGTTCTTC. Its translation: CASSSLAGVSYNEQFF. Using reference TRBV5-6 and TRBJ2-1 for the parts outside the CDR3, the full variable domain is DAGVTQSPTHLIKTRGQQVTLRCSPKSGHDTVSWYQQALGQGPQFIFQYYEEEERQRGNFPDRFSGHQFPNYSSELNVNALLLGDSALYLCASSSLAGVSYNEQFFGPGTRLTVL.